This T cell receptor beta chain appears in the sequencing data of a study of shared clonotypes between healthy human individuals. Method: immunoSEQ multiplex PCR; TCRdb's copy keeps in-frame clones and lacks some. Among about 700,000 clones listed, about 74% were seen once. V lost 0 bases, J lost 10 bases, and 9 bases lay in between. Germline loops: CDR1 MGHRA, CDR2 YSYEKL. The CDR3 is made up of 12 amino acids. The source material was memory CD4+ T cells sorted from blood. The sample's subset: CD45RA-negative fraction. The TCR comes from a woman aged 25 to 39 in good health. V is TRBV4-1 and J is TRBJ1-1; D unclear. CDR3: CASSQDGRRAFF. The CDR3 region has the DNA TGCGCCAGCAGCCAAGATGGAAGGCGAGCTTTCTTT.